The subject of this entry is one T cell receptor (beta chain). This clone came up a few times. No antigen is known for it. Base quality data are lacking; no much larger clone is found one base away. The data stem from a study of graft-versus-host responses after intestinal transplantation (dated by TCRdb to the early 2020s). A note on the overall study: Multivisceral, liver-intestinal, or isolated intestinal transplants were received by the recipients. A cohort of fewer than 25 intestinal transplant recipients, including one retransplant, was enrolled, and a few patients lacking pretransplant specimens were excluded. Donor T cell macrochimerism was defined as a peak of at least 4% donor T cells among recipient peripheral blood mononuclear cells. Alloreactive clones were identified by sequencing pre-transplant mixed lymphocyte reaction products and comparing them with unstimulated pre-transplant donor and recipient T cells. Rather than going through the commercial service, samples from a few later patients were sequenced in-house on an Illumina MiSeq and processed with MiXCR. Bulk TCR-beta CDR3 sequencing was used to track graft-versus-host and host-versus-graft alloreactive T cell clones in the graft, circulation and bone marrow after intestinal transplantation. All recipients received anti-thymocyte globulin induction followed by maintenance tacrolimus and steroids for about three years. Here is what the overall study found, with its caveats: High GvH to HvG T cell clonal ratios were observed in the allografts of patients with donor T cell macrochimerism. GvH clones were detected in recipient bone marrow, and some appeared earlier in ileal mucosa or blood, consistent with an intestinal mucosal origin. Early after transplant, peak levels of circulating GvH clones were found to be associated with declines in HvG clones. Conclusions were limited by the relatively low number and heterogeneity of intestinal transplant patients.

Blood samples were collected up to 4 times in the first month after transplant and then at least monthly when available. Library preparation was by the immunoSEQ multiplex PCR assay. High-throughput TCR-beta CDR3 sequencing of genomic DNA from most patients was performed by Adaptive Biotechnologies. On the study's bioinformatics: TCR sequencing data for around 19 patients were retrieved from Adaptive's ImmunoSEQ software; a few other patients were processed with MiXCR and VDJtools. CDR3 nucleotide sequences shared between donor and recipient were removed because the origin of such sequences could not be assigned. To count as alloreactive, a clone needed at least 2-fold expansion over unstimulated cells and a minimum CFSE-low frequency of 0.002% (template counts) or 0.001% (read counts). A clone was considered mappable if detected in the sequenced pre-transplant spleen, lymph node, or MLR CFSE-low populations of the donor or recipient. The cumulative frequency of alloreactive clones was calculated as a percentage of all sequences, weighted by copy number. Imported from immuneACCESS, the table was reduced by TCRdb to in-frame sequences with V and J called. These copies leave out some clones; in studies compared against another copy, an unresolved V gene accounts for under half, and the cause of the remainder is not known. For V, J and clone size, that table is used; D and trimming come from the DNA. The sample table lists approximately 28,000 clones, 87% of them with a count of one. The ten biggest clones cover 9.5% to 13% of the sample.

CDR1 and CDR2 are read off the germline V gene (reference sequence) as MNHEY and SMNVEV. The cysteine opens and the phenylalanine closes a CDR3 of 15 amino acids. The read is trimmed to its CDR3 DNA, 45 bases read in frame from base 1. Ends trimmed: V by 5 bases, J by 3 bases; bases unmatched to a gene: 10. The sample was PBMCs, taken 450 to 460 days after intestinal transplantation. The origin of this receptor is a human patient who received an intestinal transplant, so some T cells may come from the graft donor. The V and J segments used are TRBV27 and TRBJ2-7; 7 nucleotides in the junction match TRBD2. The CDR3: CASSLRQRGGYEQYF. Here is the DNA: TGTGCCAGCAGTCTCCGACAGCGGGGTGGCTACGAGCAGTACTTC.